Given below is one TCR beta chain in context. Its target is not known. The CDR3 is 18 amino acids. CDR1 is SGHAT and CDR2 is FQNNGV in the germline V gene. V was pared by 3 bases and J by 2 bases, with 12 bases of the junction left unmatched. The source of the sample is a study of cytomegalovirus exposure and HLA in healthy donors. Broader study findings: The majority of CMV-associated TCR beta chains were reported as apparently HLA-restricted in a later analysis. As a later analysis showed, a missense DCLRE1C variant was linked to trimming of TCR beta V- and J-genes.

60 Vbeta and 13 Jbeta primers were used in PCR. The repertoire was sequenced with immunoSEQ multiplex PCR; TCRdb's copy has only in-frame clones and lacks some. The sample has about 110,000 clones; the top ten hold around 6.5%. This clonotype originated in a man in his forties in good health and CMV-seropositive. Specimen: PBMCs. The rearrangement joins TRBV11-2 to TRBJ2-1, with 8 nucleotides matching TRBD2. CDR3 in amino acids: CASSFLGSGLDPYNEQFF. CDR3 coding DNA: TGTGCCAGCAGCTTCCTAGGATCGGGACTAGATCCCTACAATGAGCAGTTCTTC.